Each of the 30 T cell receptor beta chains below was sequenced from the same sample in a study of monozygotic twins with inflammatory bowel disease. TCRdb reprocessed the 5' RACE reads and reports one entry per CDR3 protein, with no DNA. This table holds around 380,000 distinct CDR3 sequences. Sequenced material: blood. Receptor source: a human donor with ulcerative colitis or Crohn's disease, or a healthy co-twin of an affected twin (not recorded which).

The V call is TRBV9, the J call TRBJ1-4; TCRdb picks TRBD1, but there is no DNA to check that call. The CDR3 has 14 amino acids. Per germline, CDR1 SGDLS and CDR2 YYNGEE. CDR3: CASSALGIDEKLFF.

The chain is built from TRBV5-1 and TRBJ2-1; the TCRdb D gene call, TRBD2, has no DNA to confirm it. CDR3 length: 15 residues. Germline V gene data show CDR1 as SGHRS and CDR2 as YFSETQ. The CDR3 region is CASSFSVAGADEQFF.

The rearrangement joins TRBV24-1 to TRBJ2-1; TCRdb's D call of TRBD1 is untestable without DNA. Germline CDR1 reads KGHDR; CDR2 reads SFDVKD. CDR3 length: 19 residues. The CDR3 loop reads CATSMIVRRGQSSYNEQFF.

The chain is built from TRBV6-5 and TRBJ2-1; TCRdb's D call, TRBD2, is unchecked because there is no DNA. This CDR3 contains 17 residues. Germline-derived CDR1 and CDR2 are MNHEY and SVGAGI. The CDR3 is CASSYSRIAGKINEQFF.

The V and J genes are TRBV28 and TRBJ1-5; the TCRdb call, TRBD1, lacks DNA for checking. Germline lookup yields CDR1 MDHEN and CDR2 SYDVKM. The CDR3 contains 17 residues. CDR3 amino acids: CAIHRDRGAYSNQPQHF.

V gene TRBV25-1 combines with J gene TRBJ1-4; TCRdb selects TRBD1, and the lack of DNA leaves this call unchecked. Germline CDR1 reads MGHDK; CDR2 reads SYGVNS. The CDR3 runs to 16 residues. This chain's CDR3 is CASSEFRGTQNEKLFF.

Here the CDR3 reads CAWSDGPDTQYF. The chain joins TRBV30 to TRBJ2-3. The CDR3 length is 12 residues. Per the germline V gene, CDR1 is GTSNPN and CDR2 is SVGIG (reference sequence).

This sequence joins TRBV2 and TRBJ1-5. Germline CDR1 reads SNHLY; CDR2 reads FYNNEI. CDR3 length: 14 amino acids. The CDR3 reads CASSAQDTDQPQHF.

The chain uses TRBV11-2 and TRBJ2-1; the D call of TRBD2 rests on TCRdb alone, since no DNA is present to check it. CDR1 and CDR2 from the germline V gene are SGHAT and FQNNGV. This CDR3 has 14 residues. CDR3 sequence: CATDRAGVYNEQFF.

The CDR3 reads CASSITGLPDYGYTF. The chain is built from TRBV7-9 and TRBJ1-2; absent DNA, TCRdb's TRBD1 call cannot be checked. CDR1 and CDR2 (germline): SEHNR, FQNEAQ (reference sequence). The length of the CDR3 is 15 residues.

The chain joins TRBV6-2 or TRBV6-3 to TRBJ2-7; lacking DNA, the TRBD1 call made by TCRdb goes unchecked. The CDR3 length is 13 residues. CDR1 and CDR2 from the germline V gene are MNHEY and SVGEGT. The CDR3 here is CASSYYRSSEQYF.

CDR3 in amino acids: CASSRLNQAEYGYTF. The chain employs TRBV7-2 and TRBJ1-2. Germline V CDR1 and CDR2: SGHTA, FQGNSA. The CDR3 length is 15 residues. The variable domain in full, completed from reference TRBV7-2 and TRBJ1-2, reads GAGVSQSPSNKVTEKGKDVELRCDPISGHTALYWYRQSLGQGLEFLIYFQGNSAPDKSGLPSDRFSAERTGGSVSTLTIQRTQQEDSAVYLCASSRLNQAEYGYTFGSGTRLTVV.

The chain joins TRBV18 to TRBJ1-1; TCRdb designates TRBD1, a call that cannot be tested without DNA. The CDR3 is 15 amino acids. The germline gives CDR1 KGHSH, CDR2 LQKENI. The CDR3 spells CASSPGTVAGTEAFF.

V and J are TRBV7-6 and TRBJ2-1; no DNA is available, so the TRBD2 call from TCRdb remains unchecked. The germline CDR1 and CDR2 sequences are SGHVS and FNYEAQ. This CDR3 region has 16 residues. The CDR3 loop reads CASSLIFSGGANEQFF.

V gene TRBV11-1 combines with J gene TRBJ1-1. The CDR3 covers 13 residues. Germline V gene sequence: CDR1 SGHAT, CDR2 FQDESV (reference sequence). CDR3 sequence: CASSQVGKTEAFF.

V is TRBV11-2 and J is TRBJ1-1; lacking DNA, the TRBD1 call made by TCRdb goes unchecked. Germline V gene lookup returns CDR1 SGHAT and CDR2 FQNNGV. The CDR3 sequence is 13 residues long. The CDR3 reads CASSFIQGGEAFF.

V is TRBV29-1 and J is TRBJ2-6. The CDR3 runs 13 residues. CDR1 is SQVTM, CDR2 ANQGSEA, per germline. The CDR3 loop is CSVASSGANVLTF.

The chain is built from TRBV7-9 and TRBJ2-2; without DNA, the TCRdb call of TRBD2 cannot be checked. The CDR3 is 17 residues long. Per germline, CDR1 SEHNR and CDR2 FQNEAQ (reference sequence). The CDR3 reads CASSSPKTSGSHGELFF.

CDR3 loop: CSAKQGNSPLHF. This chain links TRBV20-1 with TRBJ1-6; TCRdb gives TRBD1 as the D gene, but with no DNA this cannot be confirmed. Germline V CDR1 and CDR2: DFQATT, SNEGSKA (reference sequence). CDR3 length equals 12 residues.

CDR3 sequence reads: CASSFRGSLTDTQYF. The chain joins TRBV27 to TRBJ2-3; TCRdb indicates TRBD2, and absent DNA this call remains unverified. The CDR3 runs to 15 residues. In germline, CDR1 is MNHEY, CDR2 SMNVEV (reference sequence).

The chain couples TRBV5-1 to TRBJ1-1. The V gene's germline CDR1 is SGHRS and CDR2 YFSETQ. The CDR3 has 15 residues. This CDR3 reads CASSLVGQAYTEAFF.

The chain has TRBV5-1 and TRBJ1-4. The CDR3 consists of 13 residues. Germline V gives CDR1 SGHRS, CDR2 YFSETQ. The CDR3 region is CASKGRWREKLFF.

This sequence joins TRBV30 and TRBJ2-5; the D call of TRBD1 rests on TCRdb alone, since no DNA is present to check it. The CDR3 is 16 amino acids. In germline, CDR1 is GTSNPN, CDR2 SVGIG (reference sequence). This chain's CDR3 is CAWSVRSRGYQETQYF.

J is TRBJ1-1 and V is TRBV14. The CDR3 is 13 amino acids. Per germline, CDR1 SGHDN and CDR2 FVKESK. The CDR3 sequence: CASSQDLGAGAFF.

The gene calls are TRBV20-1 and TRBJ1-4; TCRdb's D gene call, TRBD1, goes unchecked for lack of DNA. The CDR3 is 13 residues long. CDR1 and CDR2 from the germline V gene are DFQATT and SNEGSKA (reference sequence). Here the CDR3 reads CSAGQGASGKLFF.

The chain joins TRBV25-1 to TRBJ1-2. This CDR3 region has 12 residues. In germline, CDR1 is MGHDK, CDR2 SYGVNS. The CDR3 loop reads CASSVAVYGYTF.

The genes are TRBV6-5 and TRBJ2-5; TCRdb selects TRBD2, and the lack of DNA leaves this call unchecked. Germline V gene data show CDR1 as MNHEY and CDR2 as SVGAGI. CDR3 length equals 15 residues. CDR3 sequence: CASSYVSGRQETQYF.

The rearrangement links TRBV7-2 to TRBJ2-2; TCRdb proposes TRBD2, but this gene call is untestable without DNA. The CDR3 runs 15 residues. The V gene's germline CDR1 is SGHTA and CDR2 FQGNSA. The CDR3 reads CASRGPPPNTGELFF. Complete variable domain (other parts from reference TRBV7-2 and TRBJ2-2): GAGVSQSPSNKVTEKGKDVELRCDPISGHTALYWYRQSLGQGLEFLIYFQGNSAPDKSGLPSDRFSAERTGGSVSTLTIQRTQQEDSAVYLCASRGPPPNTGELFFGEGSRLTVL.

V and J are TRBV12-3 or TRBV12-4 and TRBJ1-5; TCRdb indicates TRBD1, and absent DNA this call remains unverified. The CDR3 runs 14 residues. CDR3 protein: CASSLRGSHQPQHF.

The chain recombines TRBV10-3 with TRBJ1-4. Germline loops: CDR1 ENHRY, CDR2 SYGVKD. The CDR3 has 14 amino acids. CDR3 loop: CAISESSVDEKLFF.